The 16 T cell receptor beta chains listed next were all sequenced from one sample in a study of cytomegalovirus exposure and HLA in healthy donors. Use of 60 Vbeta and 13 Jbeta primers characterized the PCR. Libraries were prepared by immunoSEQ multiplex PCR; TCRdb keeps only in-frame clonotypes and omits some of them. The sample lists some 110,000 clones, about 59% occurring once. The sample was PBMCs. The receptor source for this set is a woman aged 40 to 50 in good health and CMV-seropositive.

The table lists this clone with a few counts. The genes are TRBV19 and TRBJ1-2; D is uncertain. V was trimmed by 1 base and J by 4 bases, leaving 10 bases between them. The germline gives CDR1 LNHDA, CDR2 SQIVND (reference sequence). This CDR3 is 14 amino acids long. The CDR3 region has the DNA TGTGCCAGTAGTATAGTCGTGGCGGGCTATGGCTACACCTTC. It yields the protein CASSIVVAGYGYTF.

This clone was recorded a few times. This chain joins TRBV5-1 and TRBJ2-1; weak D call: TRBD2 (6 bases). This CDR3 is 15 amino acids long. V lost 0 bases and J lost 9, with 16 bases in between. CDR1 and CDR2 from the germline V gene are SGHRS and YFSETQ. The CDR3 sequence is CASSLAREPGGEQFF. The CDR3 nucleotides are TGCGCCAGCAGCTTGGCCAGGGAGCCCGGGGGTGAGCAGTTCTTC. Combining the CDR3 with reference TRBV5-1 and TRBJ2-1 gives the whole variable domain KAGVTQTPRYLIKTRGQQVTLSCSPISGHRSVSWYQQTPGQGLQFLFEYFSETQRNKGNFPGRFSGRQFSNSRSEMNVSTLELGDSALYLCASSLAREPGGEQFFGPGTRLTVL.

This clone was observed a few times. J is TRBJ2-2 and V is TRBV27, with D uncertain. The CDR3 spans 11 residues. Trimming cost V 2 bases and J 7 bases, with 2 bases left between them. Germline assignment: CDR1 MNHEY and CDR2 SMNVEV (reference sequence). The CDR3 region is CASSLHGELFF. CDR3 nucleotides: TGTGCCAGCAGTTTACACGGGGAGCTGTTTTTT.

CDR3 sequence reads: CAWSVQRGTEAFF. The CDR3 DNA follows: TGTGCCTGGAGTGTCCAAAGGGGGACTGAAGCTTTCTTT. The V and J genes are TRBV30 and TRBJ1-1, with D possibly being TRBD1 (6 bases). Trimming stripped 0 bases from V and 5 bases from J, with 10 bases between. Germline V gives CDR1 GTSNPN, CDR2 SVGIG (reference sequence). The CDR3 totals 13 residues. Full variable domain (outside the CDR3, taken from reference TRBV30 and TRBJ1-1): SQTIHQWPATLVQPVGSPLSLECTVEGTSNPNLYWYRQAAGRGLQLLFYSVGIGQISSEVPQNLSASRPQDRQFILSSKKLLLSDSGFYLCAWSVQRGTEAFFGQGTRLTVV.

The J gene is TRBJ1-1, the V gene TRBV9; 7 nucleotides line up with TRBD1. Germline CDR1 SGDLS, CDR2 YYNGEE. The CDR3 runs to 15 residues. After removal of 0 bases from V and 0 bases from J, the junction contained 2 bases not matched to a gene. The CDR3 bases are TGTGCCAGCAGCGTAGAGGGGGCCTTGAACACTGAAGCTTTCTTT. Translating gives CASSVEGALNTEAFF.

The J gene is TRBJ1-2, the V gene TRBV4-1; D remains unclear. CDR3 length equals 13 residues. From germline, CDR1 is MGHRA and CDR2 YSYEKL. The germline V and J ends were trimmed by 1 base and 8 bases, with 11 bases remaining between them. CDR3 in DNA: TGCGCCAGCAGCCAAGTTCCGGAGGGCGGCTACACCTTC. Residues: CASSQVPEGGYTF.

DNA for the CDR3: TGTGCCAGCAGTTTTGCGGGAGACGGTAATGAGCAGTTCTTC. Its protein product is CASSFAGDGNEQFF. The V call is TRBV27, the J call TRBJ2-1; 7 bases map to TRBD2. J gave up 7 bases and V 3 bases, and 6 bases lay outside the gene matches. CDR1 and CDR2 (germline): MNHEY, SMNVEV (reference sequence). This CDR3 spans 14 amino acids.

This clone was detected only a few times. The chain recombines TRBV2 with TRBJ2-1; possible D gene TRBD2, 6 bases. CDR1 and CDR2 (germline): SNHLY, FYNNEI. The V end lost 7 bases, the J end lost 0 bases, and 10 bases lay between the germline ends. The CDR3 covers 14 residues. The CDR3 reads CASKEGPSYNEQFF. In nucleotides, the CDR3 is TGTGCCAGCAAGGAGGGCCCCTCCTACAATGAGCAGTTCTTC.

Concerning this clone: The germline gene is not matched at one end of the junction; a read error may be the cause. The chain has TRBV7-9 and TRBJ1-1; D is ambiguous. The CDR3 spans 17 residues. CDR1 is SEHNR and CDR2 is FQNEAQ in the germline V gene (reference sequence). The CDR3 is CSSSLVGREHYPTEAFF. The CDR3 DNA reads TGTTCCAGCAGCTTAGTTGGTCGGGAACATTATCCCACTGAAGCTTTCTTT.

This sequence joins TRBV7-3 and TRBJ2-6, with 9 bases identical to TRBD1. J lost 2 bases, V lost 2 bases, and 4 bases had no gene match. CDR1 is SGHTA, CDR2 FQGTGA, per germline. The CDR3 runs 17 residues. DNA for the CDR3: TGTGCCAGCAGCTTAGGGACAGGGAACGCTGGGGCCAACGTCCTGACTTTC. Translated, it gives CASSLGTGNAGANVLTF.

The rearrangement links TRBV30 to TRBJ2-7, with a tentative D call TRBD2 (6 bases). CDR3 length: 14 residues. The V and J ends lost 4 bases and 3 bases respectively, with 16 bases between them. Looked up from germline, CDR1 is GTSNPN and CDR2 is SVGIG (reference sequence). This CDR3 reads CAWNPRDFYYEQYF. The CDR3 DNA reads TGTGCCTGGAACCCCCGGGACTTCTACTACGAGCAGTACTTC.

The chain has TRBV7-9 and TRBJ1-3; D unresolved. The CDR3 has 16 amino acids. Between the trimmed V and J ends, which lost 5 bases and 0 bases, there was a span of 14 bases. Looked up from germline, CDR1 is SEHNR and CDR2 is FQNEAQ (reference sequence). The CDR3 spells CASSPLGRYSGNTIYF. In nucleotides, the CDR3 is TGTGCCAGCAGCCCGCTTGGCAGATACTCTGGAAACACCATATATTTT.

This clone was seen once. V usage is TRBV29-1 and J usage is TRBJ2-5; a weak D match, TRBD2 (7 bases). CDR1 SQVTM and CDR2 ANQGSEA come from the germline V gene. Deletions cut 4 bases from V and 7 bases from J, with 10 bases between. The CDR3 totals 11 residues. The DNA of the CDR3 is TGCAGCGTTGGGAGGGGGGGGACCCAGTACTTC. This sequence encodes CSVGRGGTQYF.

A few counts support this clone. The rearrangement joins TRBV9 to TRBJ1-2, with 10 bases that match TRBD1. V lost 3 bases and J lost 6; bases outside the gene matches: 11. Per the germline V gene, CDR1 is SGDLS and CDR2 is YYNGEE. There are 16 residues in the CDR3. The CDR3 bases are TGTGCCAGCAGCGGCGACCGGGACAGGGGCAATCATGGCTACACCTTC. It is translated as CASSGDRDRGNHGYTF. The variable domain in full, with the rest retrieved from reference TRBV9 and TRBJ1-2, is DSGVTQTPKHLITATGQRVTLRCSPRSGDLSVYWYQQSLDQGLQFLIQYYNGEERAKGNILERFSAQQFPDLHSELNLSSLELGDSALYFCASSGDRDRGNHGYTFGSGTRLTVV.

V gene TRBV25-1 combines with J gene TRBJ1-5; the match to TRBD1 covers 8 bases. Unmatched junction bases numbered 3, after V lost 2 bases and J lost 3 bases. The CDR3 runs to 15 residues. Germline V gene lookup returns CDR1 MGHDK and CDR2 SYGVNS. The CDR3 spells CASSEGTGNNQPQHF. The CDR3, as DNA: TGTGCCAGCAGTGAAGGGACAGGAAACAATCAGCCCCAGCATTTT.

V and J are TRBV5-1 and TRBJ2-7, with 7 bases identical to TRBD1. Trimming removed 3 bases from V and 5 bases from J; junction bases left unmatched: 8. This CDR3 contains 14 residues. CDR1 is SGHRS, CDR2 YFSETQ, per germline. Written as DNA, the CDR3 is TGCGCCAGCAGCTCGGATATGACAGGGAACGAGCAGTACTTC. This translates into CASSSDMTGNEQYF.